These 21 T cell receptor beta chains were sequenced from one sample in a study of cytomegalovirus exposure and HLA in healthy donors. Vbeta (60) and Jbeta (13) primers were used in the PCR. Here immunoSEQ multiplex PCR was the method, and the copy in TCRdb shows in-frame clones only, minus some. The data contain about 150,000 clones, around 84% of them singletons. The sample comprised PBMCs. The receptors shown here come from a woman between 18 and 29 years old in good health and CMV-seronegative.

The gene calls are TRBV28 and TRBJ1-1; possible D gene TRBD1, 6 bases. The CDR3 is made up of 14 amino acids. Germline V gives CDR1 MDHEN, CDR2 SYDVKM. Trimming took off 3 bases at V and 2 bases at J, with 10 bases between the two ends. The CDR3 nucleotides read TGTGCCAGCAGTTTCTCAGGGGCAAACACTGAAGCTTTCTTT. Protein: CASSFSGANTEAFF.

This chain connects TRBV19 to TRBJ1-4, with 8 nucleotides matching TRBD1. There are 15 residues in the CDR3. From germline, CDR1 is LNHDA and CDR2 SQIVND (reference sequence). The trim removed 5 bases at V and 7 bases at J, leaving 9 bases unmatched. CDR3 sequence reads: CASSSGQAKGEKLFF. In DNA form, the CDR3 reads TGTGCCAGTAGTTCGGGACAGGCCAAAGGTGAAAAACTGTTTTTT.

The chain carries TRBV18 and TRBJ2-6; 8 nucleotides line up with TRBD1. J gave up 7 bases and V 5 bases, and 10 bases lay outside the gene matches. Germline V gene sequence: CDR1 KGHSH, CDR2 LQKENI. The CDR3 is made up of 16 amino acids. The chain's CDR3 is CASSLWTGSRANVLTF. The CDR3 DNA is TGTGCCAGCTCATTATGGACAGGGTCCCGCGCCAACGTCCTGACTTTC.

The chain joins TRBV28 to TRBJ1-1; 9 bases fit TRBD1. The CDR3 has 13 amino acids. Unmatched junction bases numbered 5, after V lost 8 bases and J lost 4 bases. Per the germline V gene, CDR1 is MDHEN and CDR2 is SYDVKM. The CDR3 region is CASSTGGGTEAFF. CDR3 DNA sequence: TGTGCCAGCTCGACAGGGGGTGGCACTGAAGCTTTCTTT.

The chain links TRBV18 to TRBJ2-3; 9 bases agree with TRBD2. With 0 bases clipped from V and 5 bases from J, the junction kept 12 bases outside the gene matches. The CDR3 covers 18 residues. Germline lookup yields CDR1 KGHSH and CDR2 LQKENI. CDR3 amino acids: CASSPPIGAGGTKDTQYF. The CDR3 coding sequence is TGTGCCAGCTCACCACCGATCGGAGCGGGGGGAACGAAAGATACGCAGTATTTT.

The chain links TRBV5-1 to TRBJ2-2, with TRBD1 matching 8 bases. This CDR3 has 15 amino acids. V dropped 3 bases and J dropped 1; count of bases not matched to a gene: 2. Germline-derived CDR1 and CDR2 are SGHRS and YFSETQ. In DNA, the CDR3 is TGCGCCAGCAGCTGGACAGGGAAGAACACCGGGGAGCTGTTTTTT. This sequence encodes CASSWTGKNTGELFF. The whole variable domain, remainder taken from reference TRBV5-1 and TRBJ2-2, is KAGVTQTPRYLIKTRGQQVTLSCSPISGHRSVSWYQQTPGQGLQFLFEYFSETQRNKGNFPGRFSGRQFSNSRSEMNVSTLELGDSALYLCASSWTGKNTGELFFGEGSRLTVL.

This clone was counted between two and nine times. This chain connects TRBV13 to TRBJ1-3; D possibly corresponds to TRBD1 (5 bases). The CDR3 length is 15 residues. Germline CDR1 reads PRHDT; CDR2 reads FYEKMQ (reference sequence). Trimming took 5 bases from V and 3 from J, leaving 14 bases between them. The CDR3 reads CASSPQGPYGNTIYF. CDR3 coding DNA: TGTGCCAGCAGCCCTCAGGGTCCGTATGGAAACACCATATATTTT.

The chain is built from TRBV7-2 and TRBJ2-3; 11 bases align to TRBD2. The CDR3 spans 18 residues. J was trimmed by 4 bases and V by 4 bases; bases with no gene match: 13. Germline CDR1 and CDR2: SGHTA and FQGNSA. CDR3 coding DNA: TGTGCCAGCAGCTACCCTTATACTAGCGGGGGTGGGGCAGATACGCAGTATTTT. It yields the protein CASSYPYTSGGGADTQYF.

This chain links TRBV27 with TRBJ2-7; 9 bases are shared with TRBD2. The CDR3 spans 15 residues. The ends lost 5 bases at V and 8 bases at J; junction bases unmatched: 13. The germline V gene has CDR1 MNHEY and CDR2 SMNVEV (reference sequence). CDR3 sequence: CASSPQREVRYQQYF. CDR3 DNA sequence: TGTGCCAGCAGTCCCCAGCGGGAGGTCCGTTACCAGCAGTACTTC.

The chain couples TRBV15 to TRBJ1-2, with 8 bases lining up with TRBD1. The V segment lost 9 bases and the J segment 4 bases; nucleotides outside the gene matches: 7. This CDR3 is built from 13 residues. The germline V gene has CDR1 LNHNV and CDR2 YYDKDF (reference sequence). CDR3 bases: TGTGCCACGTCCCCGGGACAGGCCTATGGCTACACCTTC. Translation gives CATSPGQAYGYTF.

This clone showed up just once. This chain links TRBV12-1 with TRBJ1-2; the table assigns TRBD1, which was not confirmed against the DNA. TRBV12-1 is an annotated pseudogene. CDR3 length equals 15 residues. CDR3 loop: CASSFPTGELGGYTF. CDR3 nucleotides: TGTGCCAGCAGCTTCCCGACAGGGGAGTTAGGTGGCTACACCTTC.

This chain links TRBV13 with TRBJ1-1; 7 nucleotides align to TRBD1. V shed 5 bases, J shed 2 bases, and the junction held 14 bases outside the gene matches. The CDR3 length is 17 residues. CDR1 is PRHDT, CDR2 FYEKMQ, per germline (reference sequence). CDR3 in DNA: TGTGCCAGCAGCCAAAGCAAATGGGACAGCCCAAACACTGAAGCTTTCTTT. This translates into CASSQSKWDSPNTEAFF.

The chain carries TRBV28 and TRBJ1-5, with no clear D. V lost 10 bases, J lost 3 bases, and 13 bases lay in between. This CDR3 has 13 residues. Germline CDR1 reads MDHEN; CDR2 reads SYDVKM. CDR3 residues: CATQIGYNQPQHF. The CDR3 DNA reads TGTGCCACCCAAATCGGGTACAATCAGCCCCAGCATTTT.

This clone occurred a few times. The rearrangement links TRBV4-1 to TRBJ1-3; D is unresolved. CDR1 and CDR2 (germline): MGHRA, YSYEKL. CDR3 length: 13 residues. V was clipped by 2 bases and J by 2 bases, with 4 bases between them. The CDR3 here is CASSQSTGNTIYF. In nucleotides, the CDR3 is TGCGCCAGCAGCCAATCCACTGGAAACACCATATATTTT.

There are a few counts of this clone. The gene calls are TRBV27 and TRBJ2-7, with 7 bases matching TRBD2. CDR1 is MNHEY and CDR2 is SMNVEV in the germline V gene (reference sequence). The junction had 14 bases not matched to a gene; V was cut back by 8 bases and J by 7 bases. The CDR3 totals 14 residues. The CDR3 DNA is TGTGCCAGCTCAACGGCCACTAGCGTCGGTGAGCAGTACTTC. Encoded protein: CASSTATSVGEQYF.

This clone was observed once. V usage is TRBV2 and J usage is TRBJ2-7; 7 bases line up with TRBD1. This CDR3 has 15 residues. The junction had 7 bases not matched to a gene; V was cut back by 3 bases and J by 2 bases. Per the germline V gene, CDR1 is SNHLY and CDR2 is FYNNEI. In DNA, the CDR3 is TGTGCCAGCAGTGACCCGACAGGGATAACCTACGAGCAGTACTTC. Residues: CASSDPTGITYEQYF. The variable domain in full, with the rest retrieved from reference TRBV2 and TRBJ2-7, is EPEVTQTPSHQVTQMGQEVILRCVPISNHLYFYWYRQILGQKVEFLVSFYNNEISEKSEIFDDQFSVERPDGSNFTLKIRSTKLEDSAMYFCASSDPTGITYEQYFGPGTRLTVT.

V usage is TRBV11-2 and J usage is TRBJ1-1; D perhaps matches TRBD1 (5 bases). The CDR3 is made up of 14 amino acids. V was trimmed by 2 bases and J by 1 base, leaving 8 bases between them. CDR1 is SGHAT and CDR2 is FQNNGV in the germline V gene. This CDR3 is CASSLLQGNTEAFF. As DNA, the CDR3 is TGTGCCAGCAGCTTACTCCAGGGGAACACTGAAGCTTTCTTT.

The chain is built from TRBV27 and TRBJ2-2, with TRBD2 as a possible D gene (6 bases). Trimming took off 0 bases at V and 5 bases at J, with 7 bases between the two ends. The V gene's germline CDR1 is MNHEY and CDR2 SMNVEV (reference sequence). The CDR3 totals 14 residues. CDR3 sequence: CASSLSRGTGELFF. The CDR3 DNA reads TGTGCCAGCAGTTTATCTCGGGGGACCGGGGAGCTGTTTTTT.

This clone was seen a few times. This chain joins TRBV6-1 and TRBJ2-3, with 7 bases fitting TRBD2. This CDR3 region has 14 residues. CDR1 and CDR2 (germline): MNHNS, SASEGT. Trimming at V came to 8 bases and at J to 3 bases, leaving 8 bases not matched to a gene. CDR3: CASGGQRGTDTQYF. CDR3 DNA: TGTGCCAGCGGCGGCCAGCGGGGAACAGATACGCAGTATTTT.

This chain links TRBV5-1 with TRBJ2-5, with 9 bases lining up with TRBD2. Germline lookup yields CDR1 SGHRS and CDR2 YFSETQ. Trimming removed 5 bases from V and 5 bases from J; junction bases left unmatched: 10. The CDR3 extends over 15 amino acids. The CDR3 spells CASSLGASGGETQYF. In DNA form, the CDR3 reads TGCGCCAGCAGTCTGGGAGCGAGCGGGGGGGAGACCCAGTACTTC.

The chain combines TRBV28 with TRBJ2-3; weak D call: TRBD2 (5 bases). The V gene's germline CDR1 is MDHEN and CDR2 SYDVKM. CDR3 size: 12 residues. V was clipped by 5 bases and J by 6 bases, with 9 bases between them. CDR3: CASSPRRDTQYF. The CDR3 bases are TGTGCCAGCAGTCCCCGGAGGGATACGCAGTATTTT. The full variable domain, in which reference TRBV28 and TRBJ2-3 provide the parts outside the CDR3, is DVKVTQSSRYLVKRTGEKVFLECVQDMDHENMFWYRQDPGLGLRLIYFSYDVKMKEKGDIPEGYSVSREKKERFSLILESASTNQTSMYLCASSPRRDTQYFGPGTRLTVL.